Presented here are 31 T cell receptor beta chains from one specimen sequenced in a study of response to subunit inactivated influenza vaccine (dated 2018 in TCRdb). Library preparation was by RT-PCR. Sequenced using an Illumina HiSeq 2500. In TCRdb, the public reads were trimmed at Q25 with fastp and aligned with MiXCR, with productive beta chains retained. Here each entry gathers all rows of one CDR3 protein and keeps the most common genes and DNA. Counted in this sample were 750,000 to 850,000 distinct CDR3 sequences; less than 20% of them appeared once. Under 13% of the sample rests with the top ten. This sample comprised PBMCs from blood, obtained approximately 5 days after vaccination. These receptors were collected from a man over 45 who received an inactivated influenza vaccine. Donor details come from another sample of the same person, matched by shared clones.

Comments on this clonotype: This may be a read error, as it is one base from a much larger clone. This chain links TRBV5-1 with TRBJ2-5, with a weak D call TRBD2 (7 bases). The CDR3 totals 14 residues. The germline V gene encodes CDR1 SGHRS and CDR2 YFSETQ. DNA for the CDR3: TGCGCCACCAGCTTGGCGGGGGCTGCGGAGACCCAGTACTTC. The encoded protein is CATSLAGAAETQYF.

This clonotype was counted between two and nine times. As DNA, the CDR3 is TGTGCCAGCAGTTACGGCCGGGAGCGGAACACTGAAGCTTTCTTT. It specifies CASSYGRERNTEAFF. The chain links TRBV6-5 to TRBJ1-1, with D hard to call. The CDR3 contains 15 residues. In germline, CDR1 is MNHEY, CDR2 SVGAGI. The ends were cut back, 2 bases at V and 1 base at J, with 11 bases in the middle.

The CDR3 DNA reads as TGCAGCGGGGCGGCTAACACTGAAGCTTTCTTT. Its translation: CSGAANTEAFF. The rearrangement links TRBV29-1 to TRBJ1-1, with no clear D. The CDR3 totals 11 residues. The ends were cut back, 7 bases at V and 2 bases at J, with 8 bases in the middle. Germline V gene lookup returns CDR1 SQVTM and CDR2 ANQGSEA.

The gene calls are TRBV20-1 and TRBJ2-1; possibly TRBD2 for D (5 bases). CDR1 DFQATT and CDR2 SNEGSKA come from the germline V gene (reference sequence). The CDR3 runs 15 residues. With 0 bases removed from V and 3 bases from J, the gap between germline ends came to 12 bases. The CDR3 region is CSARDWEYYYNEQFF. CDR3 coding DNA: TGCAGTGCTAGAGATTGGGAGTATTACTACAATGAGCAGTTCTTC.

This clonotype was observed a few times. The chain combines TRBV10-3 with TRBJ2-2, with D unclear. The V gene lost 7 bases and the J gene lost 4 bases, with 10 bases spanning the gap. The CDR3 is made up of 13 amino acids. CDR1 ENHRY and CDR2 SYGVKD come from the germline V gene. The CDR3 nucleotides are TGTGCCATCAAACCGGCGAGCACCGGGGAGCTGTTTTTT. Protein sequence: CAIKPASTGELFF.

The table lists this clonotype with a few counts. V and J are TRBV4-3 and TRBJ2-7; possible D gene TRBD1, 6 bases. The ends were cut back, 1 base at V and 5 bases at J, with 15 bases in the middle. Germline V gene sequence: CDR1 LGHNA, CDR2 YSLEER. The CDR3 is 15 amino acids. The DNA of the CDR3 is TGCGCCAGCAGCCAAGGAAAAGGACAGTATAACGAGCAGTACTTC. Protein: CASSQGKGQYNEQYF.

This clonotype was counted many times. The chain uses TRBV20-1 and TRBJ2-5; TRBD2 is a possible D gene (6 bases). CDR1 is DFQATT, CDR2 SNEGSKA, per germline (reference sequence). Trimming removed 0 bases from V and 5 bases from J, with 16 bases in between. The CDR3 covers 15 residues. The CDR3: CSARDPGLRRETQYF. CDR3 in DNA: TGCAGTGCTAGAGATCCGGGACTTAGGCGGGAGACCCAGTACTTC.

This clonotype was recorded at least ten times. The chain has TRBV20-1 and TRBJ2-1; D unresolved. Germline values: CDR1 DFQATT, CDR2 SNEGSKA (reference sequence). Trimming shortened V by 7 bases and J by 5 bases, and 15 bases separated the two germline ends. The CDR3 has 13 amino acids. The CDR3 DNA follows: TGCAGTGTTGATGGGGATAAGAACAATGAGCAGTTCTTC. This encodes CSVDGDKNNEQFF.

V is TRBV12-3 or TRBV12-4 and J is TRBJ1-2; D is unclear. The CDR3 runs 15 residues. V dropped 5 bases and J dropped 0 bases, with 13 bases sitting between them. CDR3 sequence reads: CASSAKEKTNYGYTF. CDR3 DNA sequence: TGTGCCAGCAGTGCGAAGGAGAAAACTAACTATGGCTACACCTTC.

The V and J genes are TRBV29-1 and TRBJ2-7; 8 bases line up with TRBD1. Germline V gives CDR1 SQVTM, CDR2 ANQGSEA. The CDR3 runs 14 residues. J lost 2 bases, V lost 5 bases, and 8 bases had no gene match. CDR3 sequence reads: CSVYDGQGAYEQYF. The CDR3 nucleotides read TGCAGCGTTTACGATGGACAGGGAGCCTACGAGCAGTACTTC.

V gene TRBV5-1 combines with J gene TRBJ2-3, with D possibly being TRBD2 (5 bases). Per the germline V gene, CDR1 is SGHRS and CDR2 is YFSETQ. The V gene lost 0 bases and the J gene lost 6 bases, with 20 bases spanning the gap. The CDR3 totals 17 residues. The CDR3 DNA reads TGCGCCAGCAGCTTGGCCCCGGGAAGAGTAGAAGGGGATACGCAGTATTTT. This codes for CASSLAPGRVEGDTQYF.

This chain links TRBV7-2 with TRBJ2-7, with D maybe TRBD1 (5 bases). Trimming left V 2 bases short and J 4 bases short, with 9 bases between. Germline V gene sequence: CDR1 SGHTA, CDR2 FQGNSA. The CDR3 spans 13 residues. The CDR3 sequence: CASSLLSGYEQYF. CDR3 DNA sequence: TGTGCCAGCAGCTTACTATCAGGGTACGAGCAGTACTTC.

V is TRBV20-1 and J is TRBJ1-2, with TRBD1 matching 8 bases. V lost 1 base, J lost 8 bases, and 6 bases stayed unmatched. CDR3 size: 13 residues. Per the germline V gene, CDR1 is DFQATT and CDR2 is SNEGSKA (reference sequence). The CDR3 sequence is CSARVQGAKGYTF. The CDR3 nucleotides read TGCAGTGCTAGAGTCCAGGGGGCAAAAGGCTACACCTTC.

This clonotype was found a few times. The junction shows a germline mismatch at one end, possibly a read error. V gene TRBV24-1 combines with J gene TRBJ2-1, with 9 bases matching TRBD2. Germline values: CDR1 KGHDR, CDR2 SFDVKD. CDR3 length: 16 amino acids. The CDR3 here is CATSALTSGDYNEQFF. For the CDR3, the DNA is TGTGCCACCAGTGCTTTGACTAGCGGAGACTACAATGAGCAGTTCTTC.

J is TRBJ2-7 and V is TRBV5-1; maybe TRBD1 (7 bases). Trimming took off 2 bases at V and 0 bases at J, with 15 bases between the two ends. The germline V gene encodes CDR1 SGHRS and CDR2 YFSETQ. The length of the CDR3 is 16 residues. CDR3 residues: CASSLRARDSSYEQYF. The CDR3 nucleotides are TGCGCCAGCAGCTTAAGGGCGCGGGACAGCTCCTACGAGCAGTACTTC.

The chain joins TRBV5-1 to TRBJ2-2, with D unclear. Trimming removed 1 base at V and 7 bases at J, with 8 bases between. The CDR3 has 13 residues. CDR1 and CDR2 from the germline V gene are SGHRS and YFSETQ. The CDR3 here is CASSLSGFGELFF. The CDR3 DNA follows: TGCGCCAGCAGCTTGTCCGGGTTCGGGGAGCTGTTTTTT.

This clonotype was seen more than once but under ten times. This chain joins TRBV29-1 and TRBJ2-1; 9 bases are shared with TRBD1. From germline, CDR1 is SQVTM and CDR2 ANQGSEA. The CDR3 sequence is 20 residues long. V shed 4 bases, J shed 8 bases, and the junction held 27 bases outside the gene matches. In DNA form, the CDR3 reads TGCAGCGTTGGGGAACCCAACAACCAAAAATGGGGGACAGGGAGGCATGAGCAGTTCTTC. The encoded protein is CSVGEPNNQKWGTGRHEQFF.

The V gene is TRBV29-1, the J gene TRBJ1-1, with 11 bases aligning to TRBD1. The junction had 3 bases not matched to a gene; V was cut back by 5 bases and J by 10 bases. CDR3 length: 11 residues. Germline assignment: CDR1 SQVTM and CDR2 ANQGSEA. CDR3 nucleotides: TGCAGCGTTCGGACAGGGGGCCGAGCTTTCTTT. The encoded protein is CSVRTGGRAFF.

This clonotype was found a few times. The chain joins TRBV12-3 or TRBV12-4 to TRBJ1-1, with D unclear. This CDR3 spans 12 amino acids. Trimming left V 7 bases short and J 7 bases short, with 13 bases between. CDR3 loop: CASTPTANEAFF. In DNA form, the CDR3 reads TGTGCCAGCACCCCGACGGCAAATGAAGCTTTCTTT.

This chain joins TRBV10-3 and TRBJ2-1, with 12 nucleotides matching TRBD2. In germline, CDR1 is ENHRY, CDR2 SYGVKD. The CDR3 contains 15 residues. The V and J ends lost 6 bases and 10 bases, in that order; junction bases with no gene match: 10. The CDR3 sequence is CAIRPTSGSLGEQFF. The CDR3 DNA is TGTGCCATCAGACCGACTAGCGGGAGTCTGGGCGAGCAGTTCTTC.

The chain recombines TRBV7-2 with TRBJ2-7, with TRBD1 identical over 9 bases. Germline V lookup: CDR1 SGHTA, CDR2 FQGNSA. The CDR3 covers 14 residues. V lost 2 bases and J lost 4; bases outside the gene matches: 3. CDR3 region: CASSLTGGAYEQYF. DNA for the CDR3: TGTGCCAGCAGCTTAACAGGGGGCGCATACGAGCAGTACTTC.

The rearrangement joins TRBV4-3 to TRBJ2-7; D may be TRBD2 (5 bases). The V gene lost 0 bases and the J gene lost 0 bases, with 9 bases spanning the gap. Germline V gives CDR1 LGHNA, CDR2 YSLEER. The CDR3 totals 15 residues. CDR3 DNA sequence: TGCGCCAGCAGCCAAGATCTACGGGGCTCCTACGAGCAGTACTTC. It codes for CASSQDLRGSYEQYF.

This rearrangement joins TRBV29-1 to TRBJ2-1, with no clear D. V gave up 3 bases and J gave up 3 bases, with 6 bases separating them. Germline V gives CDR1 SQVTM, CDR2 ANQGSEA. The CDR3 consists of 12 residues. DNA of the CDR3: TGCAGCGTTGATGCCGACTACAATGAGCAGTTCTTC. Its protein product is CSVDADYNEQFF.

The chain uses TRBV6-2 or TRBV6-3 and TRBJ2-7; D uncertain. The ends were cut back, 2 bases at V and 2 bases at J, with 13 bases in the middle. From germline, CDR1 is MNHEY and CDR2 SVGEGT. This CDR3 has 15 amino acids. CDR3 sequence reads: CASSYAAGRAYEQYF. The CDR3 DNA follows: TGTGCCAGCAGTTACGCGGCAGGACGAGCCTACGAGCAGTACTTC.

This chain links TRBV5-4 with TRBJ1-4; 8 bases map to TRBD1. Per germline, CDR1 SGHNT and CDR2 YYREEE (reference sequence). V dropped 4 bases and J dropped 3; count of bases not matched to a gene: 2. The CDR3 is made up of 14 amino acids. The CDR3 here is CASSMTGANEKLFF. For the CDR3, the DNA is TGTGCCAGCAGCATGACAGGGGCTAATGAAAAACTGTTTTTT.

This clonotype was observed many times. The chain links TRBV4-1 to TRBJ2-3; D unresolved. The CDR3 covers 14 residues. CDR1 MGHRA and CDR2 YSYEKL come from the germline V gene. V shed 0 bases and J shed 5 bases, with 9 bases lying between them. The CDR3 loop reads CASSQDPGKDTQYF. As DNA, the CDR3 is TGCGCCAGCAGCCAAGATCCGGGCAAAGATACGCAGTATTTT.

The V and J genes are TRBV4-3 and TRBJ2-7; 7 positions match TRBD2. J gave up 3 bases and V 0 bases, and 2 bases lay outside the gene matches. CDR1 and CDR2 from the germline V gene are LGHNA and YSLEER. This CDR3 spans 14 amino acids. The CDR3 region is CASSQEGGVYEQYF. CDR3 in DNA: TGCGCCAGCAGCCAAGAGGGGGGGGTCTACGAGCAGTACTTC.

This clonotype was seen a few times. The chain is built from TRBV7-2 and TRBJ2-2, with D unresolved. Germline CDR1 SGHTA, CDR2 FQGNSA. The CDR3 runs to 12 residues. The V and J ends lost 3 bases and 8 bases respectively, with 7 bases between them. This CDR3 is CASSFLVGELFF. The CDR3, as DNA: TGTGCCAGCAGCTTCCTAGTGGGGGAGCTGTTTTTT. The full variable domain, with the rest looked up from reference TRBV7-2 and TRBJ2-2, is GAGVSQSPSNKVTEKGKDVELRCDPISGHTALYWYRQSLGQGLEFLIYFQGNSAPDKSGLPSDRFSAERTGGSVSTLTIQRTQQEDSAVYLCASSFLVGELFFGEGSRLTVL.

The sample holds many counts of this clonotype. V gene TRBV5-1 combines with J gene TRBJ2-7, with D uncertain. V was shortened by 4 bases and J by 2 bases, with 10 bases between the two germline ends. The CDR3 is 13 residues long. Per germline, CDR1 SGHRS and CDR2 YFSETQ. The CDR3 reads CASSEDETYEQYF. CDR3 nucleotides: TGCGCCAGCAGCGAGGACGAGACCTACGAGCAGTACTTC.

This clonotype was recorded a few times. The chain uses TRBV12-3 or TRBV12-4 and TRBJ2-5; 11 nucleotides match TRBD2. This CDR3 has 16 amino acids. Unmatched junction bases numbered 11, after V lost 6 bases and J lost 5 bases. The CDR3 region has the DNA TGTGCCAGCAGCTTCGTAGCGGGGGGGTCCTGGGAGACCCAGTACTTC. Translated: CASSFVAGGSWETQYF.

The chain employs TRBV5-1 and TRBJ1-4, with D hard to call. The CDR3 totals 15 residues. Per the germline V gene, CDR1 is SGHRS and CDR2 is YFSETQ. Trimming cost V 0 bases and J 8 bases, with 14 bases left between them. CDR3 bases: TGCGCCAGCAGCTTGGGTTGGTCAGTGGAAGAAAAACTGTTTTTT. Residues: CASSLGWSVEEKLFF.